A selection of T cell receptor beta chains follows, all from one sample in a study of cytomegalovirus exposure and HLA in healthy donors. The method was immunoSEQ multiplex PCR; TCRdb's version includes in-frame clones alone and lacks a portion of them. Here the sample spans roughly 140,000 clones, 85% being singletons. The sequenced material came from PBMCs. These receptors all come from a woman aged 18-29 years in good health and CMV-seronegative. The CDR3 runs from the conserved cysteine through the conserved F or W. A D gene is named only where the DNA matches it firmly. Clone size is stated in some rows and not others, as once, few, many or a class when expanded.

>-|TRBV27|-|TRBJ2-3
CASSSRGLGTPDTQYF
TGTGCCAGTTCCTCGCGAGGGCTAGGAACCCCAGATACGCAGTATTTT
>-|TRBV4-2|-|TRBJ1-2
CASSQMTVANYGYTF
TGTGCCAGCAGCCAAATGACAGTAGCTAACTATGGCTACACCTTC
>few|TRBV19|TRBD2|TRBJ2-1
CASSRGGSSYNEQFF
TGTGCCAGTAGTAGGGGAGGGAGCTCCTACAATGAGCAGTTCTTC
>-|TRBV5-1|-|TRBJ2-6
CASSLTPRLSESSGANVLTF
TGCGCCAGCAGCTTGACCCCACGACTATCCGAGAGCTCTGGGGCCAACGTCCTGACTTTC
>-|TRBV6-4|TRBD1|TRBJ1-2
CASRMTGGNYGYTF
TGTGCCAGCAGGATGACAGGGGGGAACTATGGCTACACCTTC
>-|TRBV10-3|TRBD2|TRBJ2-1
CAINRGAGGYNEQFF
TGTGCCATCAACCGGGGGGCGGGAGGCTACAATGAGCAGTTCTTC
>few|TRBV4-3|-|TRBJ1-1
CASSQAEAVNTEAFF
TGCGCCAGCAGCCAAGCTGAGGCGGTGAACACTGAAGCTTTCTTT
>-|TRBV15|-|TRBJ1-4
CATRNDQGRYNEKLFF
TGTGCCACCCGAAATGACCAGGGGAGATATAATGAAAAACTGTTTTTT
>-|TRBV29-1|-|TRBJ1-6
CSEGGSPLHF
TGCAGCGAAGGGGGTTCACCCCTCCACTTT
>-|TRBV30|-|TRBJ1-3
CAWSLGGYGNTIYF
TGTGCCTGGAGCCTGGGGGGATACGGAAACACCATATATTTT
>-|TRBV5-3|-|TRBJ1-2
CARSPRDNLDLSYGYTF
TGTGCCAGAAGCCCTCGGGACAACCTCGACCTTAGCTATGGCTACACCTTC
>-|TRBV28|TRBD1|TRBJ2-7
CASSPTTGAYEQYF
TGTGCCAGCAGCCCAACGACAGGGGCCTACGAGCAGTACTTC
>few|TRBV5-1|-|TRBJ1-6
CASSLGQNNSPLHF
TGCGCCAGCAGCTTGGGGCAGAATAATTCACCCCTCCACTTT
>-|TRBV6-6|-|TRBJ2-1
CASSPDSYNEQFF
TGTGCCAGCAGCCCCGACAGCTACAATGAGCAGTTCTTC
>-|TRBV7-9|TRBD1|TRBJ2-2
CSSSSTGAGNTGELFF
TGTTCCAGCAGCTCGACAGGGGCCGGGAACACCGGGGAGCTGTTTTTT
>once|TRBV5-1|-|TRBJ1-3
CASSRPSGEGGNTIYF
TGCGCCAGCAGCCGACCCTCGGGGGAAGGTGGAAACACCATATATTTT
>-|TRBV5-1|-|TRBJ2-5
CASSLGRQETQYF
TGCGCCAGCAGCTTGGGCAGACAAGAGACCCAGTACTTC
>once|TRBV9|-|TRBJ2-2
CASSVDRGSTGELFF
TGTGCCAGCAGCGTAGATCGGGGAAGCACCGGGGAGCTGTTTTTT
>-|TRBV9|-|TRBJ1-2
CASLSGPWGDGYTF
TGTGCCAGTCTCTCCGGGCCCTGGGGAGATGGCTACACCTTC
>-|TRBV6-6|TRBD1|TRBJ1-5
CASSQHRGGSNQPQHF
TGTGCCAGCAGTCAACACAGGGGGGGAAGCAATCAGCCCCAGCATTTT
>-|TRBV11-2|TRBD2|TRBJ2-1
CASSLDLVAGPPGEQFF
TGTGCCAGCAGCTTAGATTTGGTAGCGGGGCCCCCGGGCGAGCAGTTCTTC
>-|TRBV29-1|TRBD1|TRBJ1-2
CSARAGQGNYGYTF
TGCAGCGCCCGCGCAGGACAGGGGAACTATGGCTACACCTTC
>-|TRBV28|TRBD2|TRBJ2-7
CASTRTSGGSYEQYF
TGTGCCAGCACCAGGACTAGCGGGGGCTCCTACGAGCAGTACTTC
>-|TRBV19|-|TRBJ1-6
CASSVSSYNSPLHF
TGTGCCAGTAGTGTGAGCTCCTATAATTCACCCCTCCACTTT
>-|TRBV13|TRBD2|TRBJ2-7
CASSPSGNSYEQYF
TGTGCCAGCAGCCCTAGCGGGAACTCCTACGAGCAGTACTTC
>-|TRBV11-3|TRBD1|TRBJ1-1
CASSGGGTDTEAFF
TGTGCCAGCAGCGGCGGCGGGACAGACACTGAAGCTTTCTTT
>-|TRBV27|-|TRBJ2-7
CASSYAAAAPYEQYF
TGTGCCAGCAGTTATGCGGCGGCAGCCCCCTACGAGCAGTACTTC
>-|TRBV27|TRBD2|TRBJ2-7
CASWLGGHEQYF
TGTGCCTCCTGGTTGGGAGGGCACGAGCAGTACTTC
>-|TRBV6-5|-|TRBJ1-5
CASSYTSAGQPQHF
TGTGCCAGCAGTTACACATCGGCAGGTCAGCCCCAGCATTTT
>-|TRBV4-2|TRBD2|TRBJ2-2
CASSHGRTGELFF
TGTGCCAGCAGCCACGGGAGGACCGGGGAGCTGTTTTTT
>-|TRBV18|-|TRBJ2-7
CASSPSGDEQYF
TGTGCCAGCTCACCATCAGGGGACGAGCAGTACTTC
>-|TRBV4-2|-|TRBJ2-7
CASSQTPTGPEQYF
TGTGCCAGCAGCCAAACCCCCACAGGGCCCGAGCAGTACTTC
>-|TRBV30|-|TRBJ2-1
CAWSAPASREQFF
TGTGCCTGGAGCGCCCCCGCCTCCCGGGAGCAGTTCTTC
>-|TRBV27|-|TRBJ2-2
CASSWRINTGELFF
TGTGCCAGCAGTTGGCGGATTAACACCGGGGAGCTGTTTTTT
>once|TRBV28|TRBD2|TRBJ2-2
CASMSGGANTGELFF
TGTGCCAGCATGAGCGGGGGGGCGAACACCGGGGAGCTGTTTTTT
>-|TRBV7-2|TRBD1|TRBJ1-2
CASSLGTALYGYTF
TGTGCCAGCAGCTTGGGGACAGCCCTCTATGGCTACACCTTC
>-|TRBV4-2|-|TRBJ1-6
CASSQDRSGFNSPLHF
TGTGCCAGCAGCCAAGATCGGTCCGGGTTCAATTCACCCCTCCACTTT